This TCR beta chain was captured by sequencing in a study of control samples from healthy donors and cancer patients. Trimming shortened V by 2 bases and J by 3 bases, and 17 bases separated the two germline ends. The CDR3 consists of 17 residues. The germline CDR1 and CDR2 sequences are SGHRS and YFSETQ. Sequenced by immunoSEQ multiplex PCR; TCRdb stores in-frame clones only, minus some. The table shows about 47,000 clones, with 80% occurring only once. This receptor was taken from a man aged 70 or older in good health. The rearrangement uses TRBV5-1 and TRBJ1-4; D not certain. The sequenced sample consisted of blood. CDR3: CASSFSLINAPNEKLFF. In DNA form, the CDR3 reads TGCGCCAGCAGCTTTTCCCTTATCAACGCGCCTAATGAAAAACTGTTTTTT.